The 25 T cell receptor beta chains given below trace back to one sample, sequenced in a study of blood T cells in healthy people across ages. A second PCR, run for 7 to 11 cycles, used a sample-barcoded 5' primer plus a J-beta primer mix. TCRdb re-derived calls from the 5' RACE reads in MiXCR, one entry per CDR3 protein. The sample records about 620,000 distinct CDR3 sequences, around a fifth being singletons. Input material: blood. The receptors come from a man in his 70s in good health.

The sample holds a few counts of this clonotype. This chain links TRBV18 with TRBJ2-5; TRBD1 might be the D (5 bases). The CDR3 has 14 amino acids. Trimming took off 2 bases at V and 0 bases at J, with 7 bases between the two ends. Germline CDR1 is KGHSH and CDR2 is LQKENI. CDR3 protein: CASSPLDNQETQYF. DNA of the CDR3: TGTGCCAGCTCACCATTGGACAACCAAGAGACCCAGTACTTC.

In its sample, this clonotype was seen many times. The chain couples TRBV5-1 to TRBJ2-1, with D perhaps matching TRBD1 (5 bases). From germline, CDR1 is SGHRS and CDR2 YFSETQ. The CDR3 has 16 residues. V lost 0 bases, J lost 6 bases, and 16 bases lay in between. The CDR3 spells CASSLVGVEAFNEQFF. In DNA form, the CDR3 reads TGCGCCAGCAGCTTGGTAGGGGTTGAGGCCTTCAATGAGCAGTTCTTC.

This clonotype showed up just a few times. The chain recombines TRBV15 with TRBJ2-5; D gene unclear. The CDR3 spans 15 residues. CDR1 and CDR2 from the germline V gene are LNHNV and YYDKDF (reference sequence). V lost 0 bases to trimming and J lost 1 base, with 9 bases between them. CDR3 loop: CATSRDRKGQETQYF. The CDR3 nucleotides read TGTGCCACCAGCAGAGATCGCAAGGGCCAAGAGACCCAGTACTTC.

This clonotype was found a few times. CDR3 bases: TGTGCCAGCAGCCTCGCGAAATCGACAGCCTCGAACTATGGCTACACCTTC. This codes for CASSLAKSTASNYGYTF. The J gene is TRBJ1-2, the V gene TRBV6-5; a weak D match, TRBD1 (5 bases). Trimming left V 6 bases short and J 2 bases short, with 22 bases between. In germline, CDR1 is MNHEY, CDR2 SVGAGI. This CDR3 has 17 amino acids.

V is TRBV15 and J is TRBJ1-4; D is uncertain. This CDR3 region has 17 residues. The germline gives CDR1 LNHNV, CDR2 YYDKDF (reference sequence). V lost 0 bases and J lost 7, with 18 bases in between. The CDR3 DNA follows: TGTGCCACCAGCAGAGACGGGGTCTCGGCGTCGGGTGAAAAACTGTTTTTT. Residues: CATSRDGVSASGEKLFF.

The chain has TRBV9 and TRBJ1-4; D unresolved. The ends were cut back, 0 bases at V and 0 bases at J, with 12 bases in the middle. The CDR3 runs to 17 residues. The V gene's germline CDR1 is SGDLS and CDR2 YYNGEE. Written as DNA, the CDR3 is TGTGCCAGCAGCGTAGATGGTATCGGACCAACTAATGAAAAACTGTTTTTT. Its translation is CASSVDGIGPTNEKLFF.

The table lists this clonotype with many counts. The chain uses TRBV10-3 and TRBJ2-7, with D perhaps matching TRBD1 (6 bases). CDR1 is ENHRY and CDR2 is SYGVKD in the germline V gene. The CDR3 is 15 residues long. V lost 0 bases, J lost 7 bases, and 16 bases lay in between. Here the CDR3 DNA reads TGTGCCATCAGTGAGTCGGGACAAGGGCCGGGGGAGCAGTACTTC. Amino acids: CAISESGQGPGEQYF.

This clonotype was seen only a few times. The V and J genes are TRBV20-1 and TRBJ2-3; tentatively, D is TRBD2 (6 bases). V lost 4 bases, J lost 1 base, and 15 bases lay in between. CDR3 length equals 15 residues. Germline-derived CDR1 and CDR2 are DFQATT and SNEGSKA (reference sequence). The CDR3 reads CSAKWGGTGTDTQYF. In DNA, the CDR3 is TGCAGTGCTAAATGGGGCGGGACTGGCACAGATACGCAGTATTTT.

The V gene is TRBV21-1, the J gene TRBJ2-3; the tabulated D call, TRBD1, remains unverified against the DNA. TRBV21-1 constitutes a pseudogene. The CDR3 is 18 residues long. The CDR3 region has the DNA TGTGCCAGCAGCAAAAAGGGTCGAAGGACACAGAGCACAGATACGCAGTATTTT. Residues: CASSKKGRRTQSTDTQYF.

This CDR3 reads CSASRQGRDYGYTF. The CDR3 nucleotides read TGCAGTGCTAGCCGACAGGGGAGAGACTATGGCTACACCTTC. This chain links TRBV20-1 with TRBJ1-2, with 8 bases matching TRBD1. The V gene's germline CDR1 is DFQATT and CDR2 SNEGSKA (reference sequence). This CDR3 has 14 residues. The junction had 6 bases not matched to a gene; V was cut back by 3 bases and J by 3 bases.

This clonotype showed up just a few times. The gene calls are TRBV27 and TRBJ2-2; D uncertain. This CDR3 contains 13 residues. Germline V gene sequence: CDR1 MNHEY, CDR2 SMNVEV (reference sequence). Trimming cost V 10 bases and J 1 base, with 10 bases left between them. Here the CDR3 reads CATGEGNTGELFF. The CDR3 region has the DNA TGTGCCACTGGTGAAGGGAACACCGGGGAGCTGTTTTTT.

The gene calls are TRBV20-1 and TRBJ1-2; 7 bases are shared with TRBD1. CDR1 and CDR2 (germline): DFQATT, SNEGSKA (reference sequence). With V trimmed by 5 bases and J by 4 bases, 7 bases remained unmatched. This CDR3 has 13 amino acids. Here the CDR3 reads CSAVMTGIYGYTF. The CDR3 nucleotides are TGCAGTGCTGTCATGACAGGGATCTATGGCTACACCTTC.

This clonotype has more than one count but fewer than ten. The V call is TRBV20-1, the J call TRBJ1-1; 8 nucleotides agree with TRBD1. Per germline, CDR1 DFQATT and CDR2 SNEGSKA (reference sequence). The junction had 6 bases not matched to a gene; V was cut back by 5 bases and J by 4 bases. This CDR3 spans 13 amino acids. For the CDR3, the DNA is TGCAGTGCTGCAGGGGGCGGGGGCACTGAAGCTTTCTTT. Protein product: CSAAGGGGTEAFF.

The chain recombines TRBV6-1 with TRBJ2-5; D perhaps matches TRBD2 (5 bases). With 8 bases removed from V and 4 bases from J, the gap between germline ends came to 17 bases. The germline V gene encodes CDR1 MNHNS and CDR2 SASEGT. This CDR3 is 14 amino acids long. The CDR3 nucleotides read TGTGCCAGCGAGGGCGGAAATGGTGGAGAGACCCAGTACTTC. It translates to CASEGGNGGETQYF.

This clonotype was picked up a small number of times. The CDR3: CASSHRRDAYEQYF. CDR3 DNA: TGTGCCAGCAGTCATCGCCGGGACGCCTACGAGCAGTACTTC. The genes are TRBV6-6 and TRBJ2-7; D tentatively reads TRBD1 or TRBD2 (5 bases each). The germline gives CDR1 MNHNY, CDR2 SVGAGI (reference sequence). The CDR3 has 14 residues. V was cut by 5 bases and J by 2 bases, with 13 bases left in between.

The table lists this clonotype with a few counts. The V gene is TRBV24-1, the J gene TRBJ2-1; D might be TRBD1 or TRBD2, each matching 5 bases. Trimming removed 3 bases from V and 9 bases from J, with 11 bases in between. CDR3 length: 13 amino acids. CDR1 and CDR2 (germline): KGHDR, SFDVKD. CDR3 DNA: TGTGCCACCAGTGATGTGGGGGACGGTGAGCAGTTCTTC. This codes for CATSDVGDGEQFF.

This clonotype was counted many times. V usage is TRBV7-9 and J usage is TRBJ2-1; 7 bases align to TRBD1. CDR3 length: 15 residues. From germline, CDR1 is SEHNR and CDR2 FQNEAQ (reference sequence). V lost 4 bases and J lost 8; bases outside the gene matches: 11. The CDR3 here is CASSSTGALSYEQFF. CDR3 sequence (DNA): TGTGCCAGCAGCTCCACAGGGGCGCTGTCGTATGAGCAGTTCTTC.

J is TRBJ2-7 and V is TRBV6-5; D is possibly TRBD1 (5 bases). This CDR3 spans 17 amino acids. V lost 0 bases to trimming and J lost 0 bases, with 15 bases between them. The germline V gene has CDR1 MNHEY and CDR2 SVGAGI. CDR3 in DNA: TGTGCCAGCAGTTACTCTGTCCTGGACAAAAGCTCCTACGAGCAGTACTTC. It translates to CASSYSVLDKSSYEQYF.

The chain combines TRBV10-3 with TRBJ2-1, with TRBD2 as a possible D gene (5 bases). Trimming removed 2 bases at V and 10 bases at J, with 15 bases between. The length of the CDR3 is 14 residues. CDR1 and CDR2 (germline): ENHRY, SYGVKD. The CDR3 here is CAISERSDPGEQFF. The CDR3, as DNA: TGTGCCATCAGTGAGAGAAGCGACCCGGGGGAGCAGTTCTTC.

This clonotype turned up a few times. The chain employs TRBV7-8 and TRBJ2-5; D uncertain. The CDR3 covers 15 residues. Germline CDR1 and CDR2: SGHVS and FQNEAQ. V was shortened by 7 bases and J by 0 bases, with 15 bases between the two germline ends. The DNA of the CDR3 is TGTGCCAGCATCGATCGGTCGCGGTACCAAGAGACCCAGTACTTC. As protein: CASIDRSRYQETQYF.

The chain joins TRBV5-6 to TRBJ1-1; D call uncertain. The CDR3 is 14 residues long. The V gene lost 2 bases and the J gene lost 4 bases, with 12 bases spanning the gap. Germline V gene lookup returns CDR1 SGHDT and CDR2 YYEEEE. This chain's CDR3 is CASSFWLKATEAFF. CDR3 in DNA: TGTGCCAGCAGCTTTTGGTTGAAGGCCACTGAAGCTTTCTTT.

This clonotype was detected a few times. The genes are TRBV3-1 and TRBJ2-5, with 9 bases fitting TRBD2. Judging by the DNA end, TRBJ2-1 fits better; the J call may be wrong. CDR3 length: 15 residues. Germline CDR1 reads LGHDT; CDR2 reads YNNKEL (reference sequence). CDR3 loop: CASSQDLAGIDEQFF. The CDR3 region has the DNA TGTGCCAGCAGCCAAGATCTAGCGGGAATCGATGAGCAGTTCTTC.

As regards this clonotype: The CDR3 carries no conserved terminal phenylalanine or tryptophan, so it likely arises from a read error. The rearrangement links TRBV28 to TRBJ2-1; D may be TRBD2 (6 bases). The CDR3 is made up of 15 amino acids. Trimming pared 7 bases from V and 0 bases from J, leaving 13 bases between. Germline CDR1 MDHEN, CDR2 SYDVKM. The CDR3 nucleotides are TGTGCCAGCAACCCCGGAGGGGACTCCTACAATGAGCAGTTCCTC. Encoded protein: CASNPGGDSYNEQFL.

This sequence joins TRBV20-1 and TRBJ2-5; the match to TRBD2 covers 10 bases. The CDR3 loop spans 16 amino acids. Looked up from germline, CDR1 is DFQATT and CDR2 is SNEGSKA (reference sequence). J lost 2 bases, V lost 6 bases, and 12 bases had no gene match. Written as DNA, the CDR3 is TGCAGTGCCCCAGACACCGGACTAGCGGTACAAGAGACCCAGTACTTC. Protein product: CSAPDTGLAVQETQYF.

This clonotype was recorded a few times. This chain uses TRBV5-1 with TRBJ1-4; D is unclear. The V end lost 4 bases, the J end lost 4 bases, and 8 bases lay between the germline ends. The CDR3 is 13 residues long. Germline V gene lookup returns CDR1 SGHRS and CDR2 YFSETQ. The CDR3 nucleotides read TGCGCCAGCAGCAGGGAGATTAATGAAAAACTGTTTTTT. Translated, it gives CASSREINEKLFF. The whole variable domain, remainder taken from reference TRBV5-1 and TRBJ1-4, is KAGVTQTPRYLIKTRGQQVTLSCSPISGHRSVSWYQQTPGQGLQFLFEYFSETQRNKGNFPGRFSGRQFSNSRSEMNVSTLELGDSALYLCASSREINEKLFFGSGTQLSVL.